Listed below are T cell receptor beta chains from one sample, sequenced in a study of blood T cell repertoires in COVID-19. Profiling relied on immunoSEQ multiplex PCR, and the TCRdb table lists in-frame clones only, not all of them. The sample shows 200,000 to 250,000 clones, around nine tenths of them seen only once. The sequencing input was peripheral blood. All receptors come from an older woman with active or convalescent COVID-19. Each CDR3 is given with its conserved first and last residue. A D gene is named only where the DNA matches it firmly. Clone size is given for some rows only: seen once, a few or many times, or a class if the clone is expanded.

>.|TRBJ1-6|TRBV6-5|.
TGTGCCAGCAGACTCGACAGCTCCTATAATTCACCCCTCCACTTT
CASRLDSSYNSPLHF
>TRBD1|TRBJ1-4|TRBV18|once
TGTGCCAGCTCACCAACCGGGACAGGGGGCATGAGGATATCTGAAAAACTGTTTTTT
CASSPTGTGGMRISEKLFF
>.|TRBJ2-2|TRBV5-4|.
TGTGCCAGCAGCTTTGGGACACCGAACACCGGGGAGCTGTTTTTT
CASSFGTPNTGELFF
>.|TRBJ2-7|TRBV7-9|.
TGTGCCAGCAGCTTTATGGGGCCGACAGTCTCCTACGAGCAGTACTTC
CASSFMGPTVSYEQYF
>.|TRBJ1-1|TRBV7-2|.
TGTGCCAGCAGCTTAGGGCAGTTCCACACTGAAGCTTTCTTT
CASSLGQFHTEAFF
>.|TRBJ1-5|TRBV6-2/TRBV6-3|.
TGTGCCAGCAGTTACTCGGGGCTGCCAAATCAGCCCCAGCATTTT
CASSYSGLPNQPQHF
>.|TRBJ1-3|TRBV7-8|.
TGTGCCAGCAGCCACAGAGACTCTGGAAACACCATATATTTT
CASSHRDSGNTIYF
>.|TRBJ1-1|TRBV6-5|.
TGTGCCACCTTTTCCTGGAACACTGAAGCTTTCTTT
CATFSWNTEAFF
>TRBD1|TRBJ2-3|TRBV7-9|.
TGTGCCAGCAGCCTCGCCGGGACAGGGGGTACCACAGATACGCAGTATTTT
CASSLAGTGGTTDTQYF
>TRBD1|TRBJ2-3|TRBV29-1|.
TGCAGCGTTGACACAGGGGGCGGGAATACGCAGTATTTT
CSVDTGGGNTQYF
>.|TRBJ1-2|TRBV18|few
TGTGCCAGCTCACCACCGCTCCAAGGGGCCTATGGCTACACCTTC
CASSPPLQGAYGYTF